Listed below are T cell receptor beta chains from one sample, sequenced in a study of blood T cell repertoires in COVID-19. Data came from immunoSEQ multiplex PCR; TCRdb stores just in-frame clones and leaves some out. The table shows some 180,000 clones, with over 70% occurring only once. Sequences were obtained from peripheral blood. All receptors come from a woman aged 35 to 49 with COVID-19, enrolled during active disease. CDR3s include the opening cysteine and the closing phenylalanine or tryptophan. A D gene is named only where the DNA matches it firmly. A clone size is listed for some rows: how often the clone was seen (once, few, many), or a class if it is expanded.

v_call,j_call,clone_size,d_call,cdr3_aa,cdr3_nt
TRBV11-2,TRBJ1-3,NA,TRBD1,CASSPHRQGARGNTIYF,TGTGCCAGCAGCCCCCATAGGCAGGGGGCAAGGGGAAACACCATATATTTT
TRBV7-3,TRBJ2-1,NA,TRBD2,CASSSLAGGGEQFF,TGTGCCAGCAGCTCCCTAGCGGGAGGGGGTGAGCAGTTCTTC
TRBV27,TRBJ1-4,NA,NA,CASSRNSATNEKLFF,TGTGCCAGCAGTCGGAACAGTGCAACTAATGAAAAACTGTTTTTT
TRBV15,TRBJ2-7,NA,NA,CATSRWDQGPRF,TGTGCCACCAGCAGATGGGACCAGGGGCCGCGTTTC
TRBV4-1,TRBJ2-4,NA,NA,CASSGTSARGNIQYF,TGCGCCAGCAGCGGTACTTCCGCTAGGGGAAACATTCAGTACTTC
TRBV7-8,TRBJ1-4,few,NA,CASSPAGLRNEKLFF,TGTGCCAGCAGCCCTGCGGGACTGCGTAATGAAAAACTGTTTTTT
TRBV5-5,TRBJ1-1,NA,NA,CASSLGQMNTEAFF,TGTGCCAGCAGCCTCGGACAGATGAACACTGAAGCTTTCTTT
TRBV3-1/TRBV3-2,TRBJ1-6,NA,TRBD1,CASSHAGTGRSPLHF,TGTGCCAGCAGCCATGCCGGGACAGGGCGTTCACCCCTCCACTTT
TRBV6-5,TRBJ1-1,NA,TRBD1,CASSRTGQMNTEAFF,TGTGCCAGCAGTCGAACGGGACAGATGAACACTGAAGCTTTCTTT
TRBV28,TRBJ1-1,NA,TRBD1,CASSTLLGQGSEAFF,TGTGCCAGCAGCACCCTTTTGGGACAGGGTTCTGAAGCTTTCTTT
TRBV14,TRBJ2-1,NA,TRBD2,CASSLRSGGLEFF,TGTGCCAGCAGCCTCCGTAGCGGGGGGTTGGAGTTCTTC
TRBV10-2,TRBJ2-7,NA,TRBD2,CASSSTSFSYEQYF,TGCGCCAGCAGCTCGACTAGCTTCTCCTACGAGCAGTACTTC
TRBV28,TRBJ2-3,NA,NA,CASSNVRDTQYF,TGTGCCAGCAGCAACGTTAGAGATACGCAGTATTTT
TRBV28,TRBJ1-5,many,TRBD1,CASTQGVGNQPQHF,TGTGCCAGCACCCAGGGGGTGGGCAATCAGCCCCAGCATTTT
TRBV13,TRBJ2-7,few,NA,CASSLPGGSYEQYF,TGTGCCAGCAGCCTCCCCGGCGGGTCCTACGAGCAGTACTTC
TRBV5-4,TRBJ1-2,NA,NA,CASSVSTEPYGYTF,TGTGCCAGCAGCGTATCGACAGAACCTTATGGCTACACCTTC
TRBV6-1,TRBJ1-6,NA,TRBD1,CASSGDRANYNSPLHF,TGTGCCAGCAGTGGAGACAGGGCCAACTATAATTCACCCCTCCACTTT
TRBV7-8,TRBJ2-7,few,NA,CASSLGLLATYEQYF,TGTGCCAGCAGCTTAGGTTTACTAGCCACCTACGAGCAGTACTTC
TRBV6-5,TRBJ1-4,NA,TRBD1,CASRTRQGINEKLFF,TGTGCCAGCAGGACGCGACAGGGGATTAATGAAAAACTGTTTTTT
TRBV29-1,TRBJ2-2,NA,TRBD1,CSVGTGGGELFF,TGCAGCGTTGGGACAGGGGGCGGGGAGCTGTTTTTT
TRBV19,TRBJ1-2,NA,TRBD1,CASIQGQERYYGYTF,TGTGCCAGTATCCAAGGACAGGAAAGATACTATGGCTACACCTTC
TRBV19,TRBJ2-7,NA,TRBD1,CASTPDRGKEQYF,TGTGCCAGTACCCCCGACAGGGGTAAAGAGCAGTACTTC
TRBV2,TRBJ1-4,NA,TRBD1,CASSTGQGVEKLFF,TGTGCCAGCAGTACGGGACAGGGTGTTGAAAAACTGTTTTTT
TRBV6-5,TRBJ1-1,NA,TRBD1,CASSYEGARGTEAFF,TGTGCCAGCAGTTACGAGGGGGCAAGAGGGACTGAAGCTTTCTTT
TRBV6-1,TRBJ1-1,NA,TRBD1,CASSEGTGRMGEAFF,TGTGCCAGCAGTGAAGGGACAGGGAGGATGGGTGAAGCTTTCTTT
TRBV7-9,TRBJ1-1,NA,NA,CASSLAGRVITEAFF,TGTGCCAGCAGCTTAGCTGGCAGGGTTATTACTGAAGCTTTCTTT
TRBV5-4,TRBJ2-5,NA,TRBD1,CASSRSQGAEETQYF,TGTGCCAGCAGCCGGTCACAGGGGGCTGAGGAGACCCAGTACTTC
TRBV25-1,TRBJ1-6,NA,NA,CASSYRVRDSPLHF,TGTGCCAGCAGCTACAGGGTACGGGATTCACCCCTCCACTTT
TRBV7-9,TRBJ1-2,NA,NA,CASSGRGPYGYTF,TGTGCCAGCAGCGGCCGTGGGCCCTATGGCTACACCTTC
TRBV1,TRBJ2-5,NA,NA,CTSSQDCLGLASSQETQYF,TGCACCAGCAGCCAAGATTGTTTGGGACTAGCCTCTTCTCAAGAGACCCAGTACTTC
TRBV14,TRBJ2-7,NA,NA,CASSQSLAPYEQYF,TGTGCCAGCAGCCAATCTCTAGCGCCCTACGAGCAGTACTTC
TRBV7-9,TRBJ1-1,NA,NA,CASSLQGTGAFF,TGTGCCAGCAGCTTACAGGGGACGGGAGCTTTCTTT
TRBV6-4,TRBJ1-6,NA,TRBD1,CASSRDSNSPLHF,TGTGCCAGCTCCCGGGACAGTAATTCACCCCTCCACTTT
TRBV10-2,TRBJ1-1,NA,NA,CASSDSQGNTEAFF,TGCGCCAGCAGTGATTCCCAGGGAAATACTGAAGCTTTCTTT
TRBV28,TRBJ2-1,NA,NA,CASSLRESSYNEQFF,TGTGCCAGCAGTTTACGGGAGAGCTCCTACAATGAGCAGTTCTTC
TRBV14,TRBJ1-6,NA,TRBD1,CASSHRGSSYNSPLHF,TGTGCCAGCAGTCACAGGGGGAGCTCCTATAATTCACCCCTCCACTTT
TRBV7-6,TRBJ2-1,NA,TRBD2,CASSLRQGLARNNEQFF,TGTGCCAGCAGCTTACGGCAGGGACTAGCGAGAAACAATGAGCAGTTCTTC
TRBV6-5,TRBJ1-3,NA,NA,CASSDGGGNTIYF,TGTGCCAGCAGCGACGGGGGGGGAAACACCATATATTTT
TRBV29-1,TRBJ2-7,NA,NA,CSVQGPTSYEQYF,TGCAGCGTCCAGGGGCCAACCTCCTACGAGCAGTACTTC